Sequencing of this TCR beta chain was carried out in a study of persistence of HIV-infected CD4 T cells. Study overall: CD4+ T cells responding to CMV or HIV-1 Gag were isolated. Findings of the study overall: Antigen-responding cells were enriched for degenerate expanded CDR3beta sequences.

The stimulus was an HIV-1 Gag 15-mer peptide pool, about 1.1 ug/peptide/mL. CD40L/CD69 double-negative CD45RO-high memory CD4+ T cells were collected. CD8+ T cells were removed from PBMCs prior to stimulation. The immunoSEQ assay was version 4, run in survey mode. The method was immunoSEQ multiplex PCR; TCRdb's version includes in-frame clones alone and lacks a portion of them. The repertoire holds about 64,000 clones, with 65% to 80% as singletons. V was cut by 4 bases and J by 7 bases, with 16 bases left in between. There are 14 residues in the CDR3. Germline V gene lookup returns CDR1 MNHEY and CDR2 SVGAGI. Comment on this clone: Its antigen is as yet unknown.

The receptor's source is an adult man with HIV who was CMV-seropositive. The input for sequencing was CD4+ T cells sorted from PBMCs after roughly 18-hour stimulation, taken from a patient who received antiretroviral therapy. The chain recombines TRBV6-5 with TRBJ1-1; a possible D gene is TRBD1 (6 bases). CDR3 sequence: CASSFHDRRSEAFF. CDR3 sequence (DNA): TGTGCCAGCAGTTTTCACGACAGGCGGAGTGAAGCTTTCTTT.